One and the same sample provided the 20 T cell receptor beta chains below, sequenced in a study of blood T cell repertoires in COVID-19. Sequencing used immunoSEQ multiplex PCR; TCRdb keeps in-frame clones, though not all of them. The profile shows about 180,000 clones, roughly 81% of them singletons. Input material: peripheral blood. The receptors stem from an elderly woman with COVID-19, enrolled during active disease.

This clone was picked up one time. The J gene is TRBJ2-1, the V gene TRBV11-2; D call uncertain. V was shortened by 2 bases and J by 3 bases, with 14 bases between the two germline ends. This CDR3 has 16 amino acids. CDR1 and CDR2 (germline): SGHAT, FQNNGV. CDR3 region: CASSLIPAGIYNEQFF. The CDR3 coding sequence is TGTGCCAGCAGCTTAATCCCGGCAGGTATCTACAATGAGCAGTTCTTC.

V and J are TRBV19 and TRBJ1-6, with 8 positions matching TRBD1. Trimming at V came to 5 bases and at J to 6 bases, leaving 3 bases not matched to a gene. Germline V gene data show CDR1 as LNHDA and CDR2 as SQIVND (reference sequence). This CDR3 has 14 residues. CDR3 DNA sequence: TGTGCCAGTAGTCCGGACAGGGTTAATTCACCCCTCCACTTT. Encoded protein: CASSPDRVNSPLHF.

The chain is built from TRBV2 and TRBJ2-2, with D tentatively TRBD2 (5 bases). V lost 3 bases to trimming and J lost 5 bases, with 7 bases between them. This CDR3 is built from 13 residues. Germline CDR1 is SNHLY and CDR2 is FYNNEI. The CDR3 DNA is TGTGCCAGCAGTGACGGGGAGACCGGGGAGCTGTTTTTT. It encodes CASSDGETGELFF. Complete variable domain (other parts from reference TRBV2 and TRBJ2-2): EPEVTQTPSHQVTQMGQEVILRCVPISNHLYFYWYRQILGQKVEFLVSFYNNEISEKSEIFDDQFSVERPDGSNFTLKIRSTKLEDSAMYFCASSDGETGELFFGEGSRLTVL.

V usage is TRBV5-8 and J usage is TRBJ2-5; tentatively, D is TRBD1 (5 bases). Germline V gives CDR1 SGHTS, CDR2 YDEGEE. CDR3 length: 16 amino acids. The V end lost 4 bases, the J end lost 5 bases, and 21 bases lay between the germline ends. The DNA of the CDR3 is TGTGCCAGCAGCCCCGGTTCCCTGGGGCATGGGGAGACCCAGTACTTC. The encoded protein is CASSPGSLGHGETQYF.

V usage is TRBV19 and J usage is TRBJ1-3, with a possible D match to TRBD1 (6 bases). There are 15 residues in the CDR3. Trimming took off 3 bases at V and 4 bases at J, with 13 bases between the two ends. Germline V gene lookup returns CDR1 LNHDA and CDR2 SQIVND (reference sequence). CDR3 protein: CASSIKQGSGNTIYF. As DNA, the CDR3 is TGTGCCAGTAGTATCAAACAGGGATCAGGAAACACCATATATTTT. Variable domain in full (rest from reference TRBV19 and TRBJ1-3): DGGITQSPKYLFRKEGQNVTLSCEQNLNHDAMYWYRQDPGQGLRLIYYSQIVNDFQKGDIAEGYSVSREKKESFPLTVTSAQKNPTAFYLCASSIKQGSGNTIYFGEGSWLTVV.

The V call is TRBV14, the J call TRBJ1-1; tentatively, D is TRBD1 (6 bases). This CDR3 comprises 14 residues. Germline CDR1 reads SGHDN; CDR2 reads FVKESK. The V end lost 5 bases, the J end lost 5 bases, and 15 bases lay between the germline ends. The CDR3 is CASSDYQGLTEAFF. DNA of the CDR3: TGTGCCAGCAGCGACTATCAGGGGTTAACTGAAGCTTTCTTT.

The chain combines TRBV5-5 with TRBJ2-1, with 9 positions matching TRBD1. V trimming: 4 bases; J trimming: 4 bases; junction bases outside the gene matches: 6. The CDR3 sequence is 15 residues long. Germline-derived CDR1 and CDR2 are SGHKS and YYEKEE (reference sequence). CDR3 amino acids: CASSVQGATYNEQFF. The CDR3 coding sequence is TGTGCCAGCAGCGTACAGGGGGCTACGTACAATGAGCAGTTCTTC.

This clone was recorded only once. The rearrangement joins TRBV19 to TRBJ2-1; perhaps TRBD1 as D (6 bases). Trimming stripped 4 bases from V and 8 bases from J, with 12 bases between. This CDR3 has 13 amino acids. Germline loops: CDR1 LNHDA, CDR2 SQIVND (reference sequence). The CDR3 is CASSNRVVDEQFF. The DNA of the CDR3 is TGTGCCAGTAGTAACAGGGTTGTGGATGAGCAGTTCTTC.

This clone was counted a single time. This may stem from a read error, because a much larger clone lies one nucleotide away. The chain recombines TRBV9 with TRBJ2-1; TRBD1 matches 10 bases. The CDR3 spans 15 residues. Germline V gene data show CDR1 as SGDLS and CDR2 as YYNGEE. The CDR3 DNA reads as TGTGCCGGCAGCGTGACGGGACAGGGGTTCGATGAGCAGTTCTTC. As protein: CAGSVTGQGFDEQFF. The full variable domain, completed using reference TRBV9 and TRBJ2-1, is DSGVTQTPKHLITATGQRVTLRCSPRSGDLSVYWYQQSLDQGLQFLIQYYNGEERAKGNILERFSAQQFPDLHSELNLSSLELGDSALYFCAGSVTGQGFDEQFFGPGTRLTVL.

J is TRBJ2-5 and V is TRBV11-3, with 9 bases that match TRBD1. Trimming at V came to 5 bases and at J to 4 bases, leaving 2 bases not matched to a gene. The V gene's germline CDR1 is SGHNT and CDR2 YENEEA. CDR3 length equals 13 residues. Here the CDR3 DNA reads TGTGCCAGCAGCCCGACAGGGGGAGAGACCCAGTACTTC. Amino acid sequence: CASSPTGGETQYF.

This chain connects TRBV5-3 to TRBJ2-1; 7 bases map to TRBD2. TRBV5-3 is marked as an open reading frame, function uncertain. This CDR3 comprises 16 residues. With V trimmed by 3 bases and J by 5 bases, 11 bases remained unmatched. The CDR3 loop is CARSYLTSPRDNEQFF. Written as DNA, the CDR3 is TGTGCCAGAAGCTACTTGACTAGCCCTCGAGACAATGAGCAGTTCTTC.

J is TRBJ1-2 and V is TRBV30; no reliable D call. The germline V and J ends were trimmed by 5 bases and 8 bases, with 18 bases remaining between them. The V gene's germline CDR1 is GTSNPN and CDR2 SVGIG (reference sequence). The CDR3 has 13 residues. The CDR3 DNA follows: TGTGCCTGGGAACGGGGTTCGAAGGAGGGCTACACCTTC. Translated, it gives CAWERGSKEGYTF.

This clone was recorded a few times. The chain carries TRBV10-1 and TRBJ1-4, with 7 bases aligning to TRBD1. V trimming: 3 bases; J trimming: 10 bases; junction bases outside the gene matches: 8. Per the germline V gene, CDR1 is WNHNN and CDR2 is SYGVQD (reference sequence). The CDR3 has 14 amino acids. CDR3 region: CASSETGAPGKLFF. CDR3 DNA: TGCGCCAGCAGTGAAACAGGGGCACCGGGAAAACTGTTTTTT.

The rearrangement links TRBV30 to TRBJ1-2; D gene ambiguous. The CDR3 runs 19 residues. Germline V lookup: CDR1 GTSNPN, CDR2 SVGIG (reference sequence). Trimming shortened V by 0 bases and J by 2 bases, and 25 bases separated the two germline ends. DNA for the CDR3: TGTGCCTGGAGTGTACGAGGAAGGGAGAAGGTTAGGAAGAACTATGGCTACACCTTC. This translates into CAWSVRGREKVRKNYGYTF.

This clone was seen only once. Other DNA sequences in the same sample also yield this CDR3. Here the CDR3 reads CASSQDPGDYGYTF. The CDR3 DNA follows: TGCGCCAGCAGCCAAGATCCAGGGGACTATGGCTACACCTTC. V gene TRBV4-1 combines with J gene TRBJ1-2, with a weak D call TRBD1 (6 bases). Germline-derived CDR1 and CDR2 are MGHRA and YSYEKL. The CDR3 has 14 amino acids. V dropped 0 bases and J dropped 3 bases, with 8 bases sitting between them.

The count of this clone is one. J is TRBJ2-2 and V is TRBV4-2, with 11 bases aligning to TRBD2. Per germline, CDR1 LGHNA and CDR2 YNFKEQ. V lost 2 bases to trimming and J lost 5 bases; unmatched junction nucleotides: 13. This CDR3 region has 19 residues. The DNA for the CDR3 is TGTGCCAGCAGCCAAACCTTACCCCTAGCGGGGGGCGGGACCGGGGAGCTGTTTTTT. Its translation is CASSQTLPLAGGGTGELFF.

This clone turned up a few times. The CDR3 DNA reads as TGCGCCAGCAGCTTCGCTAGTGGCACCGGGGAGCTGTTTTTT. Protein: CASSFASGTGELFF. V usage is TRBV5-1 and J usage is TRBJ2-2; D gene uncertain. The CDR3 loop spans 14 amino acids. CDR1 is SGHRS and CDR2 is YFSETQ in the germline V gene. Trimming took off 2 bases at V and 4 bases at J, with 9 bases between the two ends.

V usage is TRBV7-6 and J usage is TRBJ2-1; 9 positions match TRBD2. CDR3 length equals 16 residues. The germline V gene has CDR1 SGHVS and CDR2 FNYEAQ. The J segment lost 6 bases and the V segment lost 1 base, leaving 7 bases of the junction unmatched. The CDR3 region has the DNA TGTGCCAGCAGCTTAGGTGTAGCGGGAGCGAGCAATGAGCAGTTCTTC. Protein sequence: CASSLGVAGASNEQFF.

V is TRBV6-1 and J is TRBJ2-1; D perhaps matches TRBD1 (6 bases). The V gene lost 3 bases and the J gene lost 6 bases, with 21 bases spanning the gap. The CDR3 loop spans 17 amino acids. In germline, CDR1 is MNHNS, CDR2 SASEGT. The CDR3 here is CASSENLGAGVGNEQFF. The CDR3 nucleotides read TGTGCCAGCAGTGAGAACCTTGGGGCAGGGGTAGGCAATGAGCAGTTCTTC.

The chain uses TRBV6-5 and TRBJ2-7; the match to TRBD2 covers 13 bases. The CDR3 spans 16 residues. Germline loops: CDR1 MNHEY, CDR2 SVGAGI. V was pared by 4 bases and J by 4 bases, with 7 bases of the junction left unmatched. CDR3: CASSSRRTSGSYEQYF. The CDR3 coding sequence is TGTGCCAGCAGTTCGCGCCGGACTAGCGGGAGTTACGAGCAGTACTTC.